The entry that follows covers one TCR beta chain sequence. In the original analysis: Nucleated cell number was recorded as an estimate derived from reference gene primer amplification. Produced via immunoSEQ multiplex PCR; TCRdb's table is partial and in-frame only. D and trimming were read from the DNA, whereas the V and J calls and clone size are those reported in that table. Here the sample spans about 190,000 clones, 70% to 85% being singletons. This sample is drawn from a study of blood T cell repertoires in COVID-19. The CDR3 spans 11 residues. V gave up 3 bases and J gave up 3 bases, with 2 bases separating them.

Input material: PBMCs or T cells enriched from blood (not recorded which). This sequence originates from a woman aged 25-40 years who had recovered from COVID-19. V gene TRBV12-3 or TRBV12-4 combines with J gene TRBJ2-5; the D is unclear. The CDR3 loop reads CASSFEETQYF. CDR3 DNA: TGTGCCAGCAGTTTCGAAGAGACCCAGTACTTC.